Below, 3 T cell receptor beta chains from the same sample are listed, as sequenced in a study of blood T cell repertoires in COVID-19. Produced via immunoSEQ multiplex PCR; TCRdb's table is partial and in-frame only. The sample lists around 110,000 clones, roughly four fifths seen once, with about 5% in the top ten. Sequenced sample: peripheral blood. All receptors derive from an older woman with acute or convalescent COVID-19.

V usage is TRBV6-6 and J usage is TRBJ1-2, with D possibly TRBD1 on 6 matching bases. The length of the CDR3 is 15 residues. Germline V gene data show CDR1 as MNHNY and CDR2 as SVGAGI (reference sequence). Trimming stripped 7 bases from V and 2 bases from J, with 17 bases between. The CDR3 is CASIQGQDINYGYTF. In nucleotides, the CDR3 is TGTGCCAGCATTCAGGGGCAGGATATCAACTATGGCTACACCTTC.

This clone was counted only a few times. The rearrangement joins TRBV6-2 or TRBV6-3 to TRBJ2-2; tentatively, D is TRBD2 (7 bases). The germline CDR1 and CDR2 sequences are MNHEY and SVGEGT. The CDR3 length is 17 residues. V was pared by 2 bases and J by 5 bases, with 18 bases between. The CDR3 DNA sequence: TGTGCCAGCAGTTACGGGATCGTGGGGGGGCAAACCGGGGAGCTGTTTTTT. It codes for CASSYGIVGGQTGELFF.

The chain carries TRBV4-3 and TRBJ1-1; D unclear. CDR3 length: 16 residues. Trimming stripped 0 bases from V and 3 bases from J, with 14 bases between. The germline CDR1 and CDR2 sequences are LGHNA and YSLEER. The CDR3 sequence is CASSQEFPAGDTEAFF. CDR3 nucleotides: TGCGCCAGCAGCCAAGAATTCCCAGCCGGGGACACTGAAGCTTTCTTT.